Listed here are 22 T cell receptor beta chains from one sample, sequenced in a study of radiotherapy plus CTLA-4 blockade in lung cancer. Sequencing used immunoSEQ multiplex PCR; TCRdb keeps in-frame clones, though not all of them. The data show more than 90,000 clones, over 65% seen once. The input for sequencing was peripheral blood, taken from a patient treated with radiotherapy plus ipilimumab. The receptor source for this set is a human donor with non-small cell lung cancer that progressed on radiotherapy plus ipilimumab. Some clones in this sample may be carry-over from other donors' samples.

The rearrangement joins TRBV7-2 to TRBJ2-7, with D possibly TRBD1 on 5 matching bases. Trimming stripped 1 base from V and 2 bases from J, with 12 bases between. The CDR3 spans 15 residues. Germline CDR1 is SGHTA and CDR2 is FQGNSA. CDR3 sequence (DNA): TGTGCCAGCAGCTTAGTCGGCAGGGTCGCCTACGAGCAGTACTTC. It translates to CASSLVGRVAYEQYF.

This clone was seen more than once but under ten times. The chain couples TRBV6-1 to TRBJ2-2, with D maybe TRBD2 (5 bases). The germline V gene has CDR1 MNHNS and CDR2 SASEGT. CDR3 size: 14 residues. The CDR3 region is CGASKGLDSGELFF. As DNA, the CDR3 is TGTGGAGCTTCCAAGGGTCTGGACTCCGGGGAGCTGTTTTTT.

Only one count was recorded for this clone. The chain links TRBV10-3 to TRBJ2-1, with 10 bases identical to TRBD2. Per germline, CDR1 ENHRY and CDR2 SYGVKD. The CDR3 sequence is 19 residues long. The ends lost 3 bases at V and 4 bases at J; junction bases unmatched: 15. CDR3 sequence: CAISDRIGLAGDQYNEQFF. As DNA, the CDR3 is TGTGCCATCAGTGACCGGATTGGTCTAGCGGGGGATCAATACAATGAGCAGTTCTTC.

The gene calls are TRBV10-3 and TRBJ2-5; D perhaps matches TRBD1 (5 bases). Trimming pared 6 bases from V and 4 bases from J, leaving 18 bases between. This CDR3 spans 15 amino acids. Germline V lookup: CDR1 ENHRY, CDR2 SYGVKD. The CDR3 nucleotides are TGTGCCATCAGGTCAGACAGACAGCCTCTAGAGACCCAGTACTTC. Amino acids: CAIRSDRQPLETQYF.

The CDR3 sequence: CATSIEVIGTAATNEKLFF. The CDR3, as DNA: TGTGCCACCAGCATAGAGGTTATCGGGACAGCTGCAACTAATGAAAAACTGTTTTTT. This chain joins TRBV15 and TRBJ1-4, with 7 bases identical to TRBD1. V gave up 4 bases and J gave up 0 bases; unmatched junction bases: 14. The CDR3 is 19 amino acids. In germline, CDR1 is LNHNV, CDR2 YYDKDF (reference sequence).

The rearrangement uses TRBV11-2 and TRBJ2-5, with D possibly called TRBD1 or TRBD2 (5 bases each). The CDR3 sequence is 14 residues long. Germline values: CDR1 SGHAT, CDR2 FQNNGV. V was cut by 5 bases and J by 3 bases, with 13 bases left in between. The CDR3 DNA reads TGTGCCAGCAGCCTCCCCGGGACCAAAGAGACCCAGTACTTC. This codes for CASSLPGTKETQYF. The variable domain in full, completed from reference TRBV11-2 and TRBJ2-5, reads EAGVAQSPRYKIIEKRQSVAFWCNPISGHATLYWYQQILGQGPKLLIQFQNNGVVDDSQLPKDRFSAERLKGVDSTLKIQPAKLEDSAVYLCASSLPGTKETQYFGPGTRLLVL.

In this sample, this clone turned up a few times. The gene calls are TRBV5-3 and TRBJ2-7; 10 bases agree with TRBD2. TRBV5-3 is given ORF status, its function remaining uncertain. J gave up 4 bases and V 4 bases, and 14 bases lay outside the gene matches. This CDR3 comprises 17 residues. The CDR3 sequence: CARSPGVGSGGLYEQYF. The CDR3 nucleotides read TGTGCCAGAAGCCCTGGGGTGGGTAGCGGGGGGTTATACGAGCAGTACTTC.

The J gene is TRBJ2-3, the V gene TRBV7-2, with 11 bases aligning to TRBD2. Looked up from germline, CDR1 is SGHTA and CDR2 is FQGNSA. J gave up 8 bases and V 0 bases, and 4 bases lay outside the gene matches. The CDR3 has 15 amino acids. The CDR3 DNA follows: TGTGCCAGCAGCTTAGCGAAGCTAGCGGGGGGTACGCAGTATTTT. This encodes CASSLAKLAGGTQYF.

V is TRBV2 and J is TRBJ2-7, with D possibly TRBD2 on 5 matching bases. The V gene's germline CDR1 is SNHLY and CDR2 FYNNEI. V lost 4 bases and J 9 bases, leaving 16 bases between the germline ends. This CDR3 is 13 amino acids long. CDR3 in DNA: TGTGCCAGCAGTGTCATGCGGGTAAATGGGCAGTACTTC. It codes for CASSVMRVNGQYF.

The chain employs TRBV27 and TRBJ1-6; 11 positions agree with TRBD1. The germline CDR1 and CDR2 sequences are MNHEY and SMNVEV (reference sequence). The CDR3 runs to 18 residues. V shed 5 bases, J shed 7 bases, and the junction held 13 bases outside the gene matches. CDR3 in DNA: TGTGCCAGCAGTCCAAACGGGGGACAGGGGGTTTACAATTCACCCCTCCACTTT. Translated: CASSPNGGQGVYNSPLHF.

The J gene is TRBJ1-1, the V gene TRBV2; 8 bases are shared with TRBD1. This CDR3 spans 15 amino acids. J lost 4 bases, V lost 4 bases, and 8 bases had no gene match. Germline CDR1 and CDR2: SNHLY and FYNNEI. The CDR3 spells CASSAQGAIGTEAFF. The CDR3 DNA reads as TGTGCCAGCAGTGCCCAGGGGGCGATTGGCACTGAAGCTTTCTTT.

The genes are TRBV7-2 and TRBJ1-6; D not resolved. From germline, CDR1 is SGHTA and CDR2 FQGNSA. V was clipped by 1 base and J by 0 bases, with 7 bases between them. The CDR3 contains 16 residues. CDR3 sequence reads: CASSLGALSYNSPLHF. CDR3 DNA: TGTGCCAGCAGCTTAGGAGCCCTCTCCTATAATTCACCCCTCCACTTT.

The gene calls are TRBV30 and TRBJ2-7; D might be TRBD2 (5 bases). This CDR3 spans 18 amino acids. Germline CDR1 is GTSNPN and CDR2 is SVGIG (reference sequence). V lost 5 bases, J lost 0 bases, and 26 bases lay in between. CDR3 loop: CAWAGVSMKLYDSYEQYF. The DNA of the CDR3 is TGTGCCTGGGCCGGGGTTAGTATGAAGCTTTACGACTCCTACGAGCAGTACTTC.

The chain employs TRBV19 and TRBJ1-6; no firm D call. CDR1 and CDR2 (germline): LNHDA, SQIVND (reference sequence). CDR3 length: 15 amino acids. V was cut by 3 bases and J by 10 bases, with 16 bases left in between. DNA of the CDR3: TGTGCCAGTAGTATCGCCCCCCGGACCTTATCACCCCTCCACTTT. Translation gives CASSIAPRTLSPLHF.

The V gene is TRBV5-1, the J gene TRBJ2-5; D may be TRBD1 (5 bases). The V gene's germline CDR1 is SGHRS and CDR2 YFSETQ. The CDR3 extends over 14 amino acids. V was trimmed by 4 bases and J by 2 bases, leaving 12 bases between them. CDR3 nucleotide sequence: TGCGCCAGCAGCATGTTAGGGGTTCAAGAGACCCAGTACTTC. Its protein is CASSMLGVQETQYF.

The CDR3 DNA reads as TGTGCCAGTCCCCCCCCCACCGACACCGGGGAGCTGTTTTTT. It specifies CASPPPTDTGELFF. The chain has TRBV6-1 and TRBJ2-2; D gene uncertain. CDR3 size: 14 residues. V shed 9 bases and J shed 3 bases, with 14 bases lying between them. CDR1 is MNHNS and CDR2 is SASEGT in the germline V gene.

The chain links TRBV7-2 to TRBJ1-1; D is perhaps TRBD1 (5 bases). The CDR3 is 16 residues long. Trimming stripped 4 bases from V and 1 base from J, with 16 bases between. Germline CDR1 SGHTA, CDR2 FQGNSA. CDR3 protein: CASSSGARVENTEAFF. CDR3 in DNA: TGTGCCAGCAGCTCAGGTGCCAGGGTGGAGAACACTGAAGCTTTCTTT.

This chain links TRBV7-9 with TRBJ2-2; D is ambiguous. Trimming pared 8 bases from V and 3 bases from J, leaving 10 bases between. Germline lookup yields CDR1 SEHNR and CDR2 FQNEAQ (reference sequence). The CDR3 runs to 13 residues. The CDR3 sequence is CASEKPYTGELFF. The CDR3 nucleotides read TGTGCCAGCGAAAAGCCCTACACCGGGGAGCTGTTTTTT.

V is TRBV7-8 and J is TRBJ1-5, with D uncertain. Trimming stripped 0 bases from V and 5 bases from J, with 5 bases between. Germline loops: CDR1 SGHVS, CDR2 FQNEAQ. CDR3 length: 13 amino acids. The CDR3 loop is CASSLALDQPQHF. In DNA, the CDR3 is TGTGCCAGCAGCTTAGCGCTGGATCAGCCCCAGCATTTT.

This chain connects TRBV10-3 to TRBJ1-5; perhaps TRBD1 as D (5 bases). This CDR3 is 14 amino acids long. CDR1 and CDR2 from the germline V gene are ENHRY and SYGVKD. Trimming removed 0 bases at V and 5 bases at J, with 8 bases between. The CDR3 is CAISESRGDQPQHF. The CDR3 bases are TGTGCCATCAGTGAGTCAAGGGGAGATCAGCCCCAGCATTTT.

The genes are TRBV27 and TRBJ2-1; D might be TRBD1 or TRBD2, each matching 5 bases. The CDR3 is 13 residues long. V was clipped by 6 bases and J by 10 bases, with 16 bases between them. CDR1 and CDR2 (germline): MNHEY, SMNVEV (reference sequence). CDR3 nucleotide sequence: TGTGCCAGCAGCTTGCGCCCGGGACGCGAGCAGTTCTTC. Amino acid sequence: CASSLRPGREQFF.

The sample holds one count of this clone. This chain uses TRBV5-1 with TRBJ1-4; unclear D gene. CDR3 length: 15 amino acids. V shed 0 bases and J shed 7 bases, with 13 bases lying between them. Germline V gives CDR1 SGHRS, CDR2 YFSETQ. In DNA form, the CDR3 reads TGCGCCAGCAGCTTGGACGGCGTGTCCCTTGAAAAACTGTTTTTT. It codes for CASSLDGVSLEKLFF.